Given below is one T cell receptor (beta chain) in context. Its antigen is unidentified. This specimen comes from a study of cytomegalovirus exposure and HLA in healthy donors. Study information: The roughly 120 validation repertoires matched the approximately 670 first-cohort repertoires in platform, a later analysis reported.

Findings and limits, study-wide: One later analysis, an examination of the approximately 120 validation repertoires, found that first-cohort TCR clusters tended to co-occur in them. For most TCR sequences rarity was the rule, although some public TCRs occurred in many donors.

Some clones are missing from TCRdb's copy, which holds only in-frame ones; the method was immunoSEQ multiplex PCR. The sample shows fewer than 200,000 clones, 89% of them seen only once. The donors were members of the approximately 130-subject validation cohort (separate from the approximately 670-subject first cohort). Looked up from germline, CDR1 is SGDLS and CDR2 is YYNGEE. This CDR3 contains 16 residues. V trimming: 3 bases; J trimming: 8 bases; junction bases outside the gene matches: 11. The sample comprised PBMCs. The TCR comes from a young man in good health and CMV-seropositive. The rearrangement uses TRBV9 and TRBJ2-1; 10 nucleotides align to TRBD2. This CDR3 is CASSAPGLAPSDEQFF. In DNA, the CDR3 is TGTGCCAGCAGCGCTCCGGGACTAGCGCCTTCGGATGAGCAGTTCTTC.